This T cell receptor (beta chain) was recorded in a study of monozygotic twins with inflammatory bowel disease. As to this clonotype: Its specificity is not known.

The CDR3 has 13 amino acids. Per germline, CDR1 SNHLY and CDR2 FYNNEI. TCRalpha and TCRbeta cDNA was put through two nested PCRs of roughly 17 and 9 cycles. Using the 5' RACE reads, TCRdb records one entry per CDR3 protein without DNA. The sample has more than 350,000 distinct CDR3 sequences. Study-wide results and caveats: Separate T cell subtypes could not be resolved from one another. Comparison of concordant versus discordant twins revealed no difference in repertoire similarity, possibly due to limited power.

No T cells were sorted before total RNA was taken from whole blood. This chain links TRBV2 with TRBJ2-4. Sequencing input: blood. The TCR originated in a human donor with ulcerative colitis or Crohn's disease, or a healthy co-twin of an affected twin (not recorded which). The CDR3 sequence: CASNQDGENIQYF.